The sequence of this T cell receptor beta chain was determined in a study of radiotherapy plus CTLA-4 blockade in lung cancer. Clones were sequenced by immunoSEQ multiplex PCR, and TCRdb holds only the in-frame ones, with some missing. The sample gives some 43,000 clones, 82% of which show up once; about 3.3% is in the top ten. The V end was cut by 0 bases, the J end by 7 bases, with 14 bases between. CDR1 is SGDLS and CDR2 is YYNGEE in the germline V gene. CDR3 length: 14 amino acids. The V call is TRBV9, the J call TRBJ2-7; D is unclear. Material: peripheral blood, obtained from a patient treated with radiotherapy plus ipilimumab. This TCR was recovered from a human donor with non-small cell lung cancer who had stable disease on radiotherapy plus ipilimumab. The CDR3 DNA follows: TGTGCCAGCAGCGTAGCCGGGTCTGTTGGTGAGCAGTACTTC. It yields the protein CASSVAGSVGEQYF.